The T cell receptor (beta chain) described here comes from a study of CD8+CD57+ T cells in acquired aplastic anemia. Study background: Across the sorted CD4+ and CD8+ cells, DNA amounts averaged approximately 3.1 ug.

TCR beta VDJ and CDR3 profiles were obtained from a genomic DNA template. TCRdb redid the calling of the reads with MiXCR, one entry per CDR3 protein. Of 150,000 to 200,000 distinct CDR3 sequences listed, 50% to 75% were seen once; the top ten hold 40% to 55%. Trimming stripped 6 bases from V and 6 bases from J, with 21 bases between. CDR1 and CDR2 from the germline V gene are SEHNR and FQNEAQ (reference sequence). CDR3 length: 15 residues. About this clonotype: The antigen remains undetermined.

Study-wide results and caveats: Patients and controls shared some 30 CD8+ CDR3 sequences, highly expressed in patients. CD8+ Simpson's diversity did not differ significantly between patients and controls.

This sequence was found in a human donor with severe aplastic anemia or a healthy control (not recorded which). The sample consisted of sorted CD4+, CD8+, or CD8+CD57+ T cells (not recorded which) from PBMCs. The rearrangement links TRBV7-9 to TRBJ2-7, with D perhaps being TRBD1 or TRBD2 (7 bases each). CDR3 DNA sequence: TGTGCCAGCAGTTACGCATCGGGACAGCGGGGCGAGCAGTACTTC. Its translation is CASSYASGQRGEQYF.